These 16 T cell receptor beta chains originate from one sample sequenced in a study of shared clonotypes between healthy human individuals. Assay used: immunoSEQ multiplex PCR; TCRdb lists only in-frame clones, some missing. The table has about 2.1 million clones, about 93% seen once; the top ten hold over 1.5%. The naive CD8 fraction comprised CD45RO-negative cells positively selected for CCR7 and excluded terminally differentiated effector memory CD45RA+ cells. The sample was naive CD8+ T cells from PBMCs. All receptors come from a man younger than 30 in good health. Some clones in this sample may be carry-over from other donors' samples.

V and J are TRBV21-1 and TRBJ2-7; TRBD2, the D gene given by the table, was not confirmed from the DNA. TRBV21-1 is designated a pseudogene. The CDR3 length is 15 residues. The chain's CDR3 is CASHVVRRPPYGQYF. In nucleotides, the CDR3 is TGTGCCAGCCACGTAGTTCGGCGGCCTCCCTACGGGCAGTACTTC.

V is TRBV27 and J is TRBJ1-1; TRBD1 matches 10 bases. This CDR3 contains 14 residues. V was pared by 2 bases and J by 11 bases, with 8 bases of the junction left unmatched. CDR1 is MNHEY and CDR2 is SMNVEV in the germline V gene (reference sequence). For the CDR3, the DNA is TGTGCCAGCAGTTTACAGACAGGGGGCCATATGGCTTTCTTT. This encodes CASSLQTGGHMAFF.

The chain uses TRBV5-4 and TRBJ2-1; 7 positions match TRBD1. The CDR3 runs 14 residues. Losses at the gene ends were 0 bases for V and 8 bases for J; bases not matched to a gene: 5. Germline V gene sequence: CDR1 SGHNT, CDR2 YYREEE (reference sequence). The CDR3 spells CASSLAHRGDEQFF. The DNA of the CDR3 is TGTGCCAGCAGCTTGGCCCACAGGGGCGATGAGCAGTTCTTC.

The chain employs TRBV11-2 and TRBJ2-7, with D hard to call. Germline V lookup: CDR1 SGHAT, CDR2 FQNNGV. V was pared by 5 bases and J by 2 bases, with 13 bases between. This CDR3 comprises 14 residues. The CDR3 sequence is CASSVIDGAYEQYF. CDR3 DNA sequence: TGTGCCAGCAGCGTAATCGACGGAGCCTACGAGCAGTACTTC.

The J gene is TRBJ1-2, the V gene TRBV7-8; no clear D. The germline gives CDR1 SGHVS, CDR2 FQNEAQ. V was shortened by 5 bases and J by 1 base, with 17 bases between the two germline ends. This CDR3 has 16 residues. CDR3 DNA sequence: TGTGCCAGCAGCGATCGCCGATGGGATTATAACTATGGCTACACCTTC. It yields the protein CASSDRRWDYNYGYTF.

The sample holds a few counts of this clone. CDR3 nucleotide sequence: TGTGCCAACGGGGACGGGAACGAGCAGTACTTC. This sequence encodes CANGDGNEQYF. J is TRBJ2-7 and V is TRBV7-9; D is perhaps TRBD1 or TRBD2 (5 bases each). Trimming took off 10 bases at V and 5 bases at J, with 12 bases between the two ends. In germline, CDR1 is SEHNR, CDR2 FQNEAQ (reference sequence). This CDR3 has 11 residues.

The rearrangement links TRBV12-5 to TRBJ1-4; TRBD1 aligns across 7 bases. CDR1 LGHNT and CDR2 FRNRAP come from the germline V gene. V shed 6 bases, J shed 4 bases, and the junction held 11 bases outside the gene matches. The CDR3 runs to 16 residues. The CDR3 nucleotides read TGTGCTAGTGGGATACTAAAGGGACAGTTTAATGAAAAACTGTTTTTT. Protein: CASGILKGQFNEKLFF.

Turning to this clone: Within the sample, other DNA sequences also encode this same CDR3. V is TRBV27 and J is TRBJ2-7, with TRBD2 as a possible D gene (6 bases). Between the trimmed V and J ends, which lost 5 bases and 4 bases, there was a span of 12 bases. The V gene's germline CDR1 is MNHEY and CDR2 SMNVEV (reference sequence). CDR3 length: 13 residues. The CDR3: CASSAGPPYEQYF. The CDR3 DNA sequence: TGTGCCAGCAGTGCGGGGCCCCCATACGAGCAGTACTTC.

The chain combines TRBV7-2 with TRBJ2-2; 7 bases match TRBD1. The ends lost 5 bases at V and 6 bases at J; junction bases unmatched: 6. Germline V gene lookup returns CDR1 SGHTA and CDR2 FQGNSA. The CDR3 is made up of 14 amino acids. The CDR3 nucleotides read TGTGCCAGCAGCATGACAGGGTTGGCCGGGGAGCTGTTTTTT. It yields the protein CASSMTGLAGELFF.

A single count supports this clone. The sample has other DNA sequences that encode this CDR3 too. V is TRBV27 and J is TRBJ2-3; no firm D call. V gave up 0 bases and J gave up 6 bases, with 4 bases separating them. CDR1 is MNHEY and CDR2 is SMNVEV in the germline V gene (reference sequence). The CDR3 covers 12 residues. CDR3 region: CASSLSPDTQYF. CDR3 sequence (DNA): TGTGCCAGCAGTTTATCTCCCGATACGCAGTATTTT.

The V and J genes are TRBV27 and TRBJ2-1, with 10 nucleotides matching TRBD2. Germline trimming cut 4 bases from V and 11 bases from J; bases unmatched to any gene: 11. Germline V gene data show CDR1 as MNHEY and CDR2 as SMNVEV (reference sequence). The CDR3 consists of 15 residues. CDR3 in DNA: TGTGCCAGCAGTTCCGACAGCGGGAGGGCGTTTAAGCAGTTCTTC. Protein: CASSSDSGRAFKQFF.

This chain connects TRBV28 to TRBJ1-2; tentatively, D is TRBD1 (5 bases). Trimming removed 6 bases at V and 8 bases at J, with 22 bases between. Germline V CDR1 and CDR2: MDHEN, SYDVKM. The CDR3 has 15 amino acids. CDR3 sequence reads: CASRYPDTPTEGYTF. The CDR3 DNA is TGTGCCAGCAGGTATCCGGACACCCCTACCGAGGGCTACACCTTC.

The chain recombines TRBV11-3 with TRBJ2-3; a possible D gene is TRBD2 (6 bases). Per the germline V gene, CDR1 is SGHNT and CDR2 is YENEEA. V lost 1 base and J lost 11, with 13 bases in between. The CDR3 spans 13 residues. CDR3 DNA: TGTGCCAGCAGCTTAGGACGGGCAGCGGGGCAGTATTTT. Translated, it gives CASSLGRAAGQYF.

V gene TRBV30 combines with J gene TRBJ1-4, with D unclear. The CDR3 sequence is 14 residues long. V lost 1 base to trimming and J lost 6 bases, with 12 bases between them. Germline CDR1 is GTSNPN and CDR2 is SVGIG (reference sequence). The CDR3 reads CAWSAETGDEKLFF. The CDR3 coding sequence is TGTGCCTGGAGTGCTGAAACCGGGGATGAAAAACTGTTTTTT.

The V gene is TRBV7-2, the J gene TRBJ1-1; D gene ambiguous. The CDR3 has 14 residues. The germline V gene has CDR1 SGHTA and CDR2 FQGNSA. V dropped 5 bases and J dropped 1 base, with 11 bases sitting between them. The CDR3 DNA reads TGTGCCAGCAGCGAAATAGGTTGGAACACTGAAGCTTTCTTT. As protein: CASSEIGWNTEAFF.

The J gene is TRBJ2-1, the V gene TRBV7-9; no reliable D call. The germline CDR1 and CDR2 sequences are SEHNR and FQNEAQ (reference sequence). The CDR3 length is 12 residues. The ends were cut back, 7 bases at V and 13 bases at J, with 17 bases in the middle. The CDR3 DNA is TGTGCCAGCACCATGGCATCGGGCTATCAGTTCTTC. Its protein product is CASTMASGYQFF. The complete variable domain, with remaining parts taken from reference TRBV7-9 and TRBJ2-1, reads DTGVSQNPRHKITKRGQNVTFRCDPISEHNRLYWYRQTLGQGPEFLTYFQNEAQLEKSRLLSDRFSAERPKGSFSTLEIQRTEQGDSAMYLCASTMASGYQFFGPGTRLTVL.